Each of the 11 T cell receptor beta chains below was sequenced from the same sample in a study of T cells after posttransplantation cyclophosphamide. A marrow graft followed busulfan-fludarabine conditioning, with cyclophosphamide on days +3 and +4. This table comes from immunoSEQ multiplex PCR, and its TCRdb copy is limited to in-frame clones, with some not included. Captured here are thousands of clones, none seen once; the top ten comprise about 9.4%. Sequencing was performed on PBMCs, taken 32 days after allogeneic stem cell transplant with posttransplant cyclophosphamide. The receptors come from a female patient between 50 and 59 years old who received an allogeneic stem cell transplant from a related donor, was CMV-positive, and had no GVHD. Some T cells may be provided by the graft donor.

This clone was recorded many times. The chain combines TRBV30 with TRBJ1-1, with TRBD1 matching 10 bases. Trimming cost V 1 base and J 3 bases; bases outside gene matches: 2. CDR3 size: 14 residues. The germline V gene has CDR1 GTSNPN and CDR2 SVGIG (reference sequence). The DNA of the CDR3 is TGTGCCTGGAGTGGCGACAGGGGGCACACTGAAGCTTTCTTT. Translating it yields CAWSGDRGHTEAFF. The full variable domain, in which reference TRBV30 and TRBJ1-1 provide the parts outside the CDR3, is SQTIHQWPATLVQPVGSPLSLECTVEGTSNPNLYWYRQAAGRGLQLLFYSVGIGQISSEVPQNLSASRPQDRQFILSSKKLLLSDSGFYLCAWSGDRGHTEAFFGQGTRLTVV.

This clone is medium-sized by share. The V and J genes are TRBV5-5 and TRBJ2-6, with D possibly TRBD2 on 6 matching bases. The CDR3 has 16 residues. V shed 3 bases and J shed 2 bases, with 12 bases lying between them. CDR1 and CDR2 (germline): SGHKS, YYEKEE (reference sequence). Written as DNA, the CDR3 is TGTGCCAGCAGCTCGACCGGCGGGGCTGGGGCCAACGTCCTGACTTTC. Its protein product is CASSSTGGAGANVLTF.

This clone was seen ten or more times. At one end, the junction sequence differs from germline, possibly due to a read error. The V gene is TRBV6-6, the J gene TRBJ2-1; D is possibly TRBD1 (6 bases). CDR1 MNHNY and CDR2 SVGAGI come from the germline V gene (reference sequence). The CDR3 runs to 14 residues. CDR3: CASSYMTTAQGCLF. In DNA, the CDR3 is TGTGCCAGCAGTTACATGACTACCGCTCAGGGGTGTCTCTTC.

This clone showed up just a few times. This chain joins TRBV25-1 and TRBJ1-6; tentatively, D is TRBD1 (5 bases). Germline values: CDR1 MGHDK, CDR2 SYGVNS. The CDR3 covers 15 residues. V was cut by 3 bases and J by 8 bases, with 14 bases left in between. The CDR3 bases are TGTGCCAGCAGTGACCCAGGGTTCTTCGATTCACCCCTCCACTTT. This sequence encodes CASSDPGFFDSPLHF.

This clone is categorized as medium-sized. V usage is TRBV5-4 and J usage is TRBJ1-2; weak D call: TRBD1 (6 bases). V was cut by 5 bases and J by 2 bases, with 13 bases left in between. Per the germline V gene, CDR1 is SGHNT and CDR2 is YYREEE (reference sequence). The CDR3 runs to 14 residues. This CDR3 reads CASSPGTPNYGYTF. DNA for the CDR3: TGTGCCAGCAGTCCCGGGACACCCAACTATGGCTACACCTTC. Drawing the rest from reference TRBV5-4 and TRBJ1-2, the complete variable domain is ETGVTQSPTHLIKTRGQQVTLRCSSQSGHNTVSWYQQALGQGPQFIFQYYREEENGRGNFPPRFSGLQFPNYSSELNVNALELDDSALYLCASSPGTPNYGYTFGSGTRLTVV.

In its sample, this clone is medium-sized. The V gene is TRBV19, the J gene TRBJ1-2; D unresolved. Germline V gene lookup returns CDR1 LNHDA and CDR2 SQIVND (reference sequence). The length of the CDR3 is 15 residues. V lost 3 bases and J 1 base, leaving 12 bases between the germline ends. In DNA, the CDR3 is TGTGCCAGTAGTATTTTGGCAGACTTTAACTATGGCTACACCTTC. This sequence encodes CASSILADFNYGYTF.

This clone is labeled medium-sized. The V call is TRBV14, the J call TRBJ1-1; no clear D gene. Germline loops: CDR1 SGHDN, CDR2 FVKESK. The length of the CDR3 is 11 residues. The ends were cut back, 2 bases at V and 8 bases at J, with 6 bases in the middle. CDR3 DNA: TGTGCCAGCAGCCAATTCCCAGAAGCTTTCTTT. It encodes CASSQFPEAFF.

This clone was recorded at least ten times. The J gene is TRBJ2-3, the V gene TRBV12-3 or TRBV12-4; 12 bases are shared with TRBD2. Trimming took 6 bases from V and 4 from J; bases not matched to a gene: 14. The CDR3 runs to 18 residues. The CDR3 region is CASSPGLAGGPVSDTQYF. CDR3 DNA: TGTGCCAGCAGCCCAGGCCTAGCGGGAGGGCCTGTCTCAGATACGCAGTATTTT.

This clone was detected ten times or more. The chain joins TRBV18 to TRBJ2-3; 8 nucleotides match TRBD2. The CDR3 sequence is 15 residues long. CDR1 KGHSH and CDR2 LQKENI come from the germline V gene. The V and J ends lost 3 bases and 3 bases, in that order; junction bases with no gene match: 5. The CDR3 sequence: CASSPRTSMTDTQYF. CDR3 DNA: TGTGCCAGCTCACCGAGGACTAGCATGACAGATACGCAGTATTTT.

In this sample, this clone turned up many times. This chain uses TRBV5-1 with TRBJ1-4, with 9 nucleotides matching TRBD1. Germline V gene lookup returns CDR1 SGHRS and CDR2 YFSETQ. This CDR3 has 14 amino acids. With 4 bases clipped from V and 8 bases from J, the junction kept 6 bases outside the gene matches. The CDR3 coding sequence is TGCGCCAGCAGCCTGGACAGGGGAAAAGAAAAACTGTTTTTT. As protein: CASSLDRGKEKLFF.

In this sample, this clone turned up many times. The rearrangement links TRBV7-2 to TRBJ2-6; the D is unclear. V shed 5 bases and J shed 0 bases, with 11 bases lying between them. The CDR3 has 16 residues. In germline, CDR1 is SGHTA, CDR2 FQGNSA. In DNA form, the CDR3 reads TGTGCCAGCAGCCCAAGGGTAGGCTCTGGGGCCAACGTCCTGACTTTC. Its protein product is CASSPRVGSGANVLTF.